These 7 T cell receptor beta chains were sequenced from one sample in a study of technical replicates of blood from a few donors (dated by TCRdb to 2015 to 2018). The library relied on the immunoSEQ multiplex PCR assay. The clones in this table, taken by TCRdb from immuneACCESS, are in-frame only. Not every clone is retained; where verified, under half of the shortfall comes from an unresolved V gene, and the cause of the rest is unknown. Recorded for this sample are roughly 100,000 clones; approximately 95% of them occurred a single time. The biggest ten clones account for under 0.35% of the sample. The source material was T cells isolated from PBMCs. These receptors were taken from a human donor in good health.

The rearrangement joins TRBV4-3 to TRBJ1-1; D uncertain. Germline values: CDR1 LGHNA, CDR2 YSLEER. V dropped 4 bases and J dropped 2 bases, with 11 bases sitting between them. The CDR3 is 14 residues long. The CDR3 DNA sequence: TGCGCCAGCAGCCTAACTAACTTTAACACTGAAGCTTTCTTT. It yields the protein CASSLTNFNTEAFF.

DNA of the CDR3: TGTGCCAGCAGACTGACAGGGCCCCACTACGAGCAGTACTTC. It yields the protein CASRLTGPHYEQYF. The chain uses TRBV27 and TRBJ2-7, with 7 nucleotides matching TRBD1. The CDR3 has 14 residues. CDR1 is MNHEY and CDR2 is SMNVEV in the germline V gene (reference sequence). V lost 6 bases and J lost 3; bases outside the gene matches: 8.

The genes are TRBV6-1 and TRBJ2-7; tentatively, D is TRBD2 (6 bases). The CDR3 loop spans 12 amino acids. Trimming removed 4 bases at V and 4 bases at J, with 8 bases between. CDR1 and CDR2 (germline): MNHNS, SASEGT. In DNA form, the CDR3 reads TGTGCCAGCAGTGGGGGGGATTACGAGCAGTACTTC. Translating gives CASSGGDYEQYF.

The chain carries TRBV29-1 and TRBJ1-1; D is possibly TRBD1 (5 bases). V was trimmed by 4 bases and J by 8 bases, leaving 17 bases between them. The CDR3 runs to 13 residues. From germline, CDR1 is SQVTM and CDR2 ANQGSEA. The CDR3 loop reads CSVGLIGPGEAFF. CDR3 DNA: TGCAGCGTTGGGCTCATAGGACCAGGGGAAGCTTTCTTT.

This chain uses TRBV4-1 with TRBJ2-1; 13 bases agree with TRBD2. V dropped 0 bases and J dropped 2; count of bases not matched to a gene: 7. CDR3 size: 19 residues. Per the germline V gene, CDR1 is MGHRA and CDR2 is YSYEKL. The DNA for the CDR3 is TGCGCCAGCAGCCAAGAAACGACTAGCGGGAGGCCGACCTACAATGAGCAGTTCTTC. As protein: CASSQETTSGRPTYNEQFF.

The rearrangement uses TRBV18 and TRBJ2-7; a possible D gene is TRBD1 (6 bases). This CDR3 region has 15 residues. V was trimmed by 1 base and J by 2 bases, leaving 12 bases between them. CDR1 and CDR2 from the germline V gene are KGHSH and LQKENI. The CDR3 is CASSPLGTRAYEQYF. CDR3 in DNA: TGTGCCAGCTCACCACTAGGGACACGAGCCTACGAGCAGTACTTC.

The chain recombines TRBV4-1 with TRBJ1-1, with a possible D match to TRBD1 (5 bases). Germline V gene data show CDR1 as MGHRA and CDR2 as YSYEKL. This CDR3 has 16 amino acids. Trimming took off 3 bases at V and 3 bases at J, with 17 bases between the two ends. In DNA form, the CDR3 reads TGCGCCAGCAGCCAGCGCAGGGTCTTAACAGACACTGAAGCTTTCTTT. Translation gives CASSQRRVLTDTEAFF.